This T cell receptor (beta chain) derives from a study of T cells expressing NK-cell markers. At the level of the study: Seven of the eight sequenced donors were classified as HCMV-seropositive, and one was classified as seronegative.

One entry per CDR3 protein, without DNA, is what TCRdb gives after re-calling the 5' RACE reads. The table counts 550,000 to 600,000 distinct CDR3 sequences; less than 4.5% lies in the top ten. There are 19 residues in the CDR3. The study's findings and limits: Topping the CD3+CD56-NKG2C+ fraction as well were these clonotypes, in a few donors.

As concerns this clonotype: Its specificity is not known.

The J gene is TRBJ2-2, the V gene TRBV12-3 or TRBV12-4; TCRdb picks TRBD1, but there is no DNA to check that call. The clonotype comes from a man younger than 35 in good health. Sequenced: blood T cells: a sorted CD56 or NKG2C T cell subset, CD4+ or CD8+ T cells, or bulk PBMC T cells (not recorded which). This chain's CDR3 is CASSFLRSTGGIYTGELFF.